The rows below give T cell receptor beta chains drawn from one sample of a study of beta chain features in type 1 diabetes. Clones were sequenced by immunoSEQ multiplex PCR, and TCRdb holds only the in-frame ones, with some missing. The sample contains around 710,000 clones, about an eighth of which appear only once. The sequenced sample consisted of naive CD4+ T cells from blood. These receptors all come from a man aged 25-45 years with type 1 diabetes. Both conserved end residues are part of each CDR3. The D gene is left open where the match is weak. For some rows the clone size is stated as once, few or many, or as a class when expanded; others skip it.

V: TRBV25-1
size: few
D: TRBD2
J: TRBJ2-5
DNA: TGTGCCAGCAGCAGACTAGCGGGGGGATGGGGAGAGACCCAGTACTTC
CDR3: CASSRLAGGWGETQYF

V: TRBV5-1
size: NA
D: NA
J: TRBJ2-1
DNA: TGCGCCAGCAGCTTGGAGGGGTCGGCGGGGTCCACATTCAATGAGCAGTTCTTC
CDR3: CASSLEGSAGSTFNEQFF

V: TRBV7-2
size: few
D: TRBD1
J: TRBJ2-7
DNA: TGTGCCAGCAGCGAGGGACAGGCGGGCTACGAGCAGTACTTC
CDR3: CASSEGQAGYEQYF

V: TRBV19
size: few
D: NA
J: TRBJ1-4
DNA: TGTGCCGCTTCAATGGGGTGGACAACTAATGAAAAACTGTTTTTT
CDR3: CAASMGWTTNEKLFF

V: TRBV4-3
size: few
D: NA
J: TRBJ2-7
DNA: TGCGCCAGCAGCCGAGAGATCGACAGGCTATCCTACGAGCAGTACTTC
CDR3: CASSREIDRLSYEQYF

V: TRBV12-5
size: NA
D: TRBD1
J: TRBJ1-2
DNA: TGTGCTAGTGGTATGGCCGGGACAGGGAAGAACTATGGCTACACCTTC
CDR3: CASGMAGTGKNYGYTF

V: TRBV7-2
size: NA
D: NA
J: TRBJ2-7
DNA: TGTGCCAGCAGCTTTCTACGGACCTCGCGGGGCTACGAGCAGTACTTC
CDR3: CASSFLRTSRGYEQYF

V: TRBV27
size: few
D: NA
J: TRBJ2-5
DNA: TGTGCCAGCAGTTTTGGCGGTGGAGAGACCCAGTACTTC
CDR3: CASSFGGGETQYF

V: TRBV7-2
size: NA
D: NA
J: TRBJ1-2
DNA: TGTGCCAGCAGCTTACCACAGAACTATGGCTACACCTTC
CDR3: CASSLPQNYGYTF

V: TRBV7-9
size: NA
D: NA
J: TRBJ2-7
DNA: TGTGCCAGCAGCCAAACCTCCTACGAGCAGTACTTC
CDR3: CASSQTSYEQYF

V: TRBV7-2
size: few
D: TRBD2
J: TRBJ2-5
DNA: TGTGCCAGCAGCTTCTCGGCTAGCGGGGACTCCCAGGGAACCCAGTACTTC
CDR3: CASSFSASGDSQGTQYF